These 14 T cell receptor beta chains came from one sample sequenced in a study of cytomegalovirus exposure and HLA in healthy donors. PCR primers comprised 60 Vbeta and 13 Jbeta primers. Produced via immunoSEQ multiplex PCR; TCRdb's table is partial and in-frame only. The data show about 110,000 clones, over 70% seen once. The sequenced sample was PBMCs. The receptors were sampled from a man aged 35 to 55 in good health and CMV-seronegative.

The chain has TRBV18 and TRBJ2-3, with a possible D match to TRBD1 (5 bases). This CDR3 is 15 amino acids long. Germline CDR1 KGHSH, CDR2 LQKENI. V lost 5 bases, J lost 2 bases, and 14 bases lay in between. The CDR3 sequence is CASSELGQLTDTQYF. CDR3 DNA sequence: TGTGCCAGCTCAGAGTTAGGACAACTCACAGATACGCAGTATTTT.

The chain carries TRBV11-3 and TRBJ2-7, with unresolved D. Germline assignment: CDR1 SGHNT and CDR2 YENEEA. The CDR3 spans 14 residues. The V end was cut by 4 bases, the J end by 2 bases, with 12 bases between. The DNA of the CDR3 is TGTGCCAGCAGCTCCTACAGTTCTACCTACGAGCAGTACTTC. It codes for CASSSYSSTYEQYF.

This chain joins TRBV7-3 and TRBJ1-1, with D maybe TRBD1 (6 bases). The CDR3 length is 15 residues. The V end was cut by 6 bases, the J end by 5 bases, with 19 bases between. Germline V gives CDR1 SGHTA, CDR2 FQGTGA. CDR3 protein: CASRPGGGRGTEAFF. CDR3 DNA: TGTGCCAGCAGGCCCGGGGGGGGGCGTGGGACTGAAGCTTTCTTT.

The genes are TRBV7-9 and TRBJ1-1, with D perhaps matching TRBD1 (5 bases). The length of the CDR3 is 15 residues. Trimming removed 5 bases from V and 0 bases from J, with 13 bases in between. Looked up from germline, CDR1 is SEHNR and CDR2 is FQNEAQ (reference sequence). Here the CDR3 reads CASSPWGDMNTEAFF. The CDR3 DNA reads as TGTGCCAGCAGCCCCTGGGGCGACATGAACACTGAAGCTTTCTTT. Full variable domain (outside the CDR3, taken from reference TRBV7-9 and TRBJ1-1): DTGVSQNPRHKITKRGQNVTFRCDPISEHNRLYWYRQTLGQGPEFLTYFQNEAQLEKSRLLSDRFSAERPKGSFSTLEIQRTEQGDSAMYLCASSPWGDMNTEAFFGQGTRLTVV.

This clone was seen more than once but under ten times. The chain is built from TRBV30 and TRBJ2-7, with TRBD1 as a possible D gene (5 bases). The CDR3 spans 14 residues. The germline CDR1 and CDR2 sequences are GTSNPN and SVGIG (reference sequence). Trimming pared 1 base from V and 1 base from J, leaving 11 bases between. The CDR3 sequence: CAWSEGIGSYEQYF. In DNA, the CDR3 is TGTGCCTGGAGTGAGGGGATAGGGTCCTACGAGCAGTACTTC.

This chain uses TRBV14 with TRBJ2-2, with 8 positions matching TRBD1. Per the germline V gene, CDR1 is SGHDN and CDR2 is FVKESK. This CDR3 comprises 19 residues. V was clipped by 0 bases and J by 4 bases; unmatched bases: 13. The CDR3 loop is CASSQDHPDRVLGTGELFF. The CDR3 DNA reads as TGTGCCAGCAGCCAAGATCACCCGGACAGGGTATTGGGCACCGGGGAGCTGTTTTTT. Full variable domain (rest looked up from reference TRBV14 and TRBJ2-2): EAGVTQFPSHSVIEKGQTVTLRCDPISGHDNLYWYRRVMGKEIKFLLHFVKESKQDESGMPNNRFLAERTGGTYSTLKVQPAELEDSGVYFCASSQDHPDRVLGTGELFFGEGSRLTVL.

CDR3 residues: CAHNLGGGELFF. CDR3 nucleotide sequence: TGTGCCCATAATTTGGGGGGCGGGGAGCTGTTTTTT. V is TRBV7-3 and J is TRBJ2-2; tentatively, D is TRBD2 (6 bases). V was cut by 11 bases and J by 7 bases, with 14 bases left in between. Germline assignment: CDR1 SGHTA and CDR2 FQGTGA. This CDR3 is built from 12 residues.

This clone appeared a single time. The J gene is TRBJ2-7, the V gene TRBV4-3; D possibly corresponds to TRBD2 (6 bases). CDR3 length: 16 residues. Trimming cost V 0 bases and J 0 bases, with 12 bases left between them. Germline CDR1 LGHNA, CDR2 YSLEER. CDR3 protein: CASSQDIERVSYEQYF. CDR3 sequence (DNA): TGCGCCAGCAGCCAAGATATAGAGCGGGTCTCCTACGAGCAGTACTTC.

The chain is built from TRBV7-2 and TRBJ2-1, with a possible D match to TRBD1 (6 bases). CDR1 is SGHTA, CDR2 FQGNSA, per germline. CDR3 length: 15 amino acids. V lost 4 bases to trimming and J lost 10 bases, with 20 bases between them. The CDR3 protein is CASSSMYTGSREQFF. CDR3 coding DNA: TGTGCCAGCAGCTCAATGTACACAGGGTCTCGGGAGCAGTTCTTC.

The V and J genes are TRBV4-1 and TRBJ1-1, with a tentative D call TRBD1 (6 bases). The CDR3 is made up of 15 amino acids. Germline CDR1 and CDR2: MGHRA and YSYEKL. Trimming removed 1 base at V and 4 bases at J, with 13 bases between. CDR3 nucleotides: TGCGCCAGCAGCCAAGTGGGGGGGGCGTTCACTGAAGCTTTCTTT. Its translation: CASSQVGGAFTEAFF.

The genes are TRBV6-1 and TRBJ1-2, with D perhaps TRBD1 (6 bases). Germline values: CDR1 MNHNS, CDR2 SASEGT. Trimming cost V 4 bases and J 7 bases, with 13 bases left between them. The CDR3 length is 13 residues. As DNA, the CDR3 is TGTGCCAGCAGTGTTGTGGGGGCGGCTGGCTACACCTTC. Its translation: CASSVVGAAGYTF.

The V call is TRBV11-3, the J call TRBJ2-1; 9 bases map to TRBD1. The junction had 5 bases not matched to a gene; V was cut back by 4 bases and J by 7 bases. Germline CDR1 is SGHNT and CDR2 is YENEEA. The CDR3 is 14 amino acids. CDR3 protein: CASSSGQGWNEQFF. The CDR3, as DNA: TGTGCCAGCAGCTCTGGACAGGGGTGGAATGAGCAGTTCTTC.

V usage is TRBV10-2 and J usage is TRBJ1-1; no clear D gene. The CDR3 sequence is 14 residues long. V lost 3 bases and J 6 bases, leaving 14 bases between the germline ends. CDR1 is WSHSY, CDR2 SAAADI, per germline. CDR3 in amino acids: CASSEATLWAEAFF. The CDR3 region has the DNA TGCGCCAGCAGTGAAGCGACGCTGTGGGCTGAAGCTTTCTTT.

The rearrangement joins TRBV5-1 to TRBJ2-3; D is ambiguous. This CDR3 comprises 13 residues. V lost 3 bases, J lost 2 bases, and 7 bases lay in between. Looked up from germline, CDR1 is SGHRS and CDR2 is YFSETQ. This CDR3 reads CASSSSFTDTQYF. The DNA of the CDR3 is TGCGCCAGCAGCTCGAGTTTCACAGATACGCAGTATTTT. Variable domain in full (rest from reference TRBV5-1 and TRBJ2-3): KAGVTQTPRYLIKTRGQQVTLSCSPISGHRSVSWYQQTPGQGLQFLFEYFSETQRNKGNFPGRFSGRQFSNSRSEMNVSTLELGDSALYLCASSSSFTDTQYFGPGTRLTVL.